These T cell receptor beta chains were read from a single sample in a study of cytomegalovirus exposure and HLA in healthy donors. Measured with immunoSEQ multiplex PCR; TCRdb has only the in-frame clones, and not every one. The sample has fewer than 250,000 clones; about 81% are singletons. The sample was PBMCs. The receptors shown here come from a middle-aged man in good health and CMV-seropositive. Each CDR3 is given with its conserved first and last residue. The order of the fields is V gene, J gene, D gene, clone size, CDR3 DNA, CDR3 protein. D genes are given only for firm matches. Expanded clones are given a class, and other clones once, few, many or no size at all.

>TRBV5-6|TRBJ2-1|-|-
TGTGCCAGCAGCTTAGGGATCTCCGAGACAGGTTACAAAGGGCAGTTCTTC
CASSLGISETGYKGQFF
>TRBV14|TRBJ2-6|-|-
TGTGCCAGCAGCCAACAGGGCTCTGGGGCCAACGTCCTGACTTTC
CASSQQGSGANVLTF
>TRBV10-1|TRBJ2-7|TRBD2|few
TGCGCCAGCAGTGACCTAGCGGGACCCTACGAGCAGTACTTC
CASSDLAGPYEQYF
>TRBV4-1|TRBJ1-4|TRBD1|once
TGCGCCAGCAGCCTGTCCCGGGACAGGGGGTCGGGCGAAAAACTGTTTTTT
CASSLSRDRGSGEKLFF
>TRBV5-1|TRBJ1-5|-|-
TGCGCCAGCAGCGTGTCTTATCCCCAGCATTTT
CASSVSYPQHF
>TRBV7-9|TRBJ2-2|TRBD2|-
TGTGCCAGCAGCTTCCCCCGACTAGCGGGAGTAAGCACCGGGGAGCTGTTTTTT
CASSFPRLAGVSTGELFF
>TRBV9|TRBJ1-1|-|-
TGTGCCAGCAGCGTAGACGCAGGGGTAGTCGGGAACACTGAAGCTTTCTTT
CASSVDAGVVGNTEAFF
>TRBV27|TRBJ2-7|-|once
TGTGCCAGCAGTTCCCTCCTAGAGGGATCCTACGAGCAGTACTTC
CASSSLLEGSYEQYF
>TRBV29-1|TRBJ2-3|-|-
TGCAGCTCGAGCACAGATACGCAGTATTTT
CSSSTDTQYF
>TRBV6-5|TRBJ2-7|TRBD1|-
TGTGCCAGCAGCCGGGACAGGGGGCGTGAGCAGTACTTC
CASSRDRGREQYF
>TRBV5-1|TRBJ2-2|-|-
TGCGCCAGCAGCTTGTCCAATCGCCCAGGGGATACCGGGGAGCTGTTTTTT
CASSLSNRPGDTGELFF
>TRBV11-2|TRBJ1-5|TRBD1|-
TGTGCCAGCAGCCCTTCTCCAGGGACAGGGGATCAGCCCCAGCATTTT
CASSPSPGTGDQPQHF
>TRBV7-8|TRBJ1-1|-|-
TGTGCCAGCAGCTTAGTTTACAGGTTAGACACTGAAGCTTTCTTT
CASSLVYRLDTEAFF
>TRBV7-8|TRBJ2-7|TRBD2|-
TGTGCCAGCAGCTTCACTAGCGGATACGAGCAGTACTTC
CASSFTSGYEQYF
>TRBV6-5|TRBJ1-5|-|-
TGTGCCAGCAGTTACTCGGGGGCCGGCAATCAGCCCCAGCATTTT
CASSYSGAGNQPQHF
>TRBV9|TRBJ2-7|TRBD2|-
TGTGCCAGCAGCGTGACCGGGACTAGCAGTTACTACGAGCAGTACTTC
CASSVTGTSSYYEQYF
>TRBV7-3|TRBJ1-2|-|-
TGTGCCAGCAGCTCCCGACCGGGGGGGGATGGCTACACCTTC
CASSSRPGGDGYTF
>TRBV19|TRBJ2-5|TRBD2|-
TGTGCCAGTAGTATAGATCTGTGGGAGGGGACTAGCGGGAGACGGGAAGAGACCCAGTACTTC
CASSIDLWEGTSGRREETQYF
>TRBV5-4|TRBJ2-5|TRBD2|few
TGTGCCAGCAGCTTGTCGGGGGGGACGAGGGCCGAGACCCAGTACTTC
CASSLSGGTRAETQYF
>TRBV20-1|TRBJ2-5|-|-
TGCAGTGCTACCCCCTCTGAGACCCAGTACTTC
CSATPSETQYF
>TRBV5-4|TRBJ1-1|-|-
TGTGCCAGCAGCTTGGGTCAGGAGAACACTGAAGCTTTCTTT
CASSLGQENTEAFF
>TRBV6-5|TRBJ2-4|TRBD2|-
TGTGCCAGCAGTTACTCGGGGCGGGAGAGGAACATTCAGTACTTC
CASSYSGRERNIQYF
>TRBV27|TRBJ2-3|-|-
TGTGCCAGCAGTCGCTGGGGGCCAGATACGCAGTATTTT
CASSRWGPDTQYF
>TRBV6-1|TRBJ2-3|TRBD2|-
TGTGCCAGCAGTGAAAGGCCCCTAGCGGGAGTTACAGATACGCAGTATTTT
CASSERPLAGVTDTQYF
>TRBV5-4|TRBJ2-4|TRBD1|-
TGTGCCAGCAGCCCGGGACAGGGGGTCAAAAACATTCAGTACTTC
CASSPGQGVKNIQYF
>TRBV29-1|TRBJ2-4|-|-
TGCAGCGCCTCATGGGCCAGAAAAAACATTCAGTACTTC
CSASWARKNIQYF
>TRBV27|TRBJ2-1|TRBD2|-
TGTGCCAGCAGTTTAAATCCTAGCGGGACTTACAATGAGCAGTTCTTC
CASSLNPSGTYNEQFF
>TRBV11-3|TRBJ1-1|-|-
TGTGCCAGCAGCCCAGGCGGGGGGCGGAACACTGAAGCTTTCTTT
CASSPGGGRNTEAFF
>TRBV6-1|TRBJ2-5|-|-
TGTGCCAGCAGTGAAAGGGCGGGTACCCAAGAGACCCAGTACTTC
CASSERAGTQETQYF
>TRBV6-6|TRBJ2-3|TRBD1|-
TGTGCCAGCAGTCCATCCGGGACAGCCACAGATACGCAGTATTTT
CASSPSGTATDTQYF
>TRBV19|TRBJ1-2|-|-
TGTGCCAGTAGTTCGACAGGAGCACTATATGGCTACACCTTC
CASSSTGALYGYTF
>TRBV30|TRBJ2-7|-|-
TGTGCCTGGAGTGTTTCCAGCGGGCCGTACGAGCAGTACTTC
CAWSVSSGPYEQYF
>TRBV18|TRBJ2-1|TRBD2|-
TGTGCCAGCTCTCGCCAGGGGACTAGCTCCTACAATGAGCAGTTCTTC
CASSRQGTSSYNEQFF
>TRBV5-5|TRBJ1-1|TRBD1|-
TGTGCCAGCAGCTTAAAGACGACAGGGGGGACTGAAGCTTTCTTT
CASSLKTTGGTEAFF
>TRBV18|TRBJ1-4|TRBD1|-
TGTGCCAGCTCACCACCAGGACAGGGGGGGGAAAAACTGTTTTTT
CASSPPGQGGEKLFF
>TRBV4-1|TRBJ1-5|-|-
TGCGCCAGCAGCCAAGATCAGGGCCTTGGGGGCAATCAGCCCCAGCATTTT
CASSQDQGLGGNQPQHF
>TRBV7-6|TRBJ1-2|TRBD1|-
TGTGCCAGCAGCTTGACAGGGGTTAACGATGGCTACACCTTC
CASSLTGVNDGYTF
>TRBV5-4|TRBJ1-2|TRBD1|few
TGTGCCAGCAGCCCCGGGACAGAAGGAATTAACTATGGCTACACCTTC
CASSPGTEGINYGYTF
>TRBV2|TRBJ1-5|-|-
TGTGCCAGGTCCGGGGGGAAGAGCAATCAGCCCCAGCATTTT
CARSGGKSNQPQHF
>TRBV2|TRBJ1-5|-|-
TGTGCCAGCAAGGCAGGGTTGGGCAATCAGCCCCAGCATTTT
CASKAGLGNQPQHF
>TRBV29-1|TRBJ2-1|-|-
TGCAGCGTTGAATTGGGGACGTTTGGACTATCCTACAATGAGCAGTTCTTC
CSVELGTFGLSYNEQFF
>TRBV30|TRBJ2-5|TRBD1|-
TGTGCCTGGAGTCAGGACAGGGTGGAGACCCAGTACTTC
CAWSQDRVETQYF